Listed here are 32 T cell receptor beta chains from one sample, sequenced in a study of spatial heterogeneity in lung cancer. Documented time point: sample taken at primary tumor resection. From the 5' RACE reads, TCRdb called clonotypes with MiXCR, one entry per CDR3 protein. The data show about 92,000 distinct CDR3 sequences, with approximately 12% seen just once and 35% to 45% held by the top ten. Sequenced material: PBMCs, taken at surgery. These receptors were taken from a male donor with early-stage non-small cell lung cancer.

This clonotype has only a few counts. The rearrangement uses TRBV20-1 and TRBJ2-4; 9 nucleotides align to TRBD1. Germline V gene data show CDR1 as DFQATT and CDR2 as SNEGSKA (reference sequence). This CDR3 contains 14 residues. Losses at the gene ends were 5 bases for V and 0 bases for J; bases not matched to a gene: 2. CDR3 protein: CSALTGGAKNIQYF. In DNA form, the CDR3 reads TGCAGTGCTCTGACAGGGGGAGCCAAAAACATTCAGTACTTC.

In DNA, the CDR3 is TGTGCCAGCAGCCGGGACAGACGTTACGCCGGGGCCAACGTCCTGACTTTC. Translated: CASSRDRRYAGANVLTF. The gene calls are TRBV7-9 and TRBJ2-6, with 7 bases lining up with TRBD1. CDR3 size: 17 residues. Unmatched junction bases numbered 11, after V lost 5 bases and J lost 4 bases. The germline gives CDR1 SEHNR, CDR2 FQNEAQ (reference sequence).

The rearrangement uses TRBV11-2 and TRBJ1-2; D not resolved. Germline CDR1 is SGHAT and CDR2 is FQNNGV. Trimming removed 5 bases at V and 8 bases at J, with 18 bases between. This CDR3 is 14 amino acids long. The CDR3: CASSVAGTRKGYTF. CDR3 in DNA: TGTGCCAGCAGCGTCGCGGGAACTCGGAAGGGCTACACCTTC.

V usage is TRBV2 and J usage is TRBJ1-1; a possible D gene is TRBD1 (6 bases). V was cut by 7 bases and J by 3 bases, with 15 bases left in between. Per germline, CDR1 SNHLY and CDR2 FYNNEI. The CDR3 totals 14 residues. CDR3: CASTAGRGYTEAFF. The CDR3 DNA reads as TGTGCCAGCACCGCAGGCAGGGGATACACTGAAGCTTTCTTT.

The chain recombines TRBV7-9 with TRBJ1-6, with no clear D. Germline CDR1 reads SEHNR; CDR2 reads FQNEAQ (reference sequence). Trimming removed 0 bases at V and 14 bases at J, with 8 bases between. The CDR3 length is 12 residues. CDR3 coding DNA: TGTGCCAGCAGCTTAGCAGGGCTAACCCTCCACTTT. Its protein product is CASSLAGLTLHF.

This clonotype was seen more than once but under ten times. The CDR3 region has the DNA TGTGCCAGCAGCTTTAGAGCGACCGTTAGCTCCTACAATGAGCAGTTCTTC. This codes for CASSFRATVSSYNEQFF. This sequence joins TRBV7-9 and TRBJ2-1; no firm D call. CDR3 length: 17 residues. Trimming took off 3 bases at V and 0 bases at J, with 15 bases between the two ends. Germline assignment: CDR1 SEHNR and CDR2 FQNEAQ (reference sequence).

This clonotype was detected many times. V and J are TRBV29-1 and TRBJ2-2, with no clear D. This CDR3 region has 13 residues. CDR1 and CDR2 from the germline V gene are SQVTM and ANQGSEA. Deletions cut 2 bases from V and 3 bases from J, with 7 bases between. Here the CDR3 DNA reads TGCAGCGTTGAACTGGCGGACACCGGGGAGCTGTTTTTT. Its protein product is CSVELADTGELFF.

Remarks on this clonotype: The junction differs from germline at one of its ends, possibly a read error. The chain uses TRBV11-2 and TRBJ2-5; D perhaps matches TRBD1 (6 bases). Germline CDR1 is SGHAT and CDR2 is FQNNGV. The CDR3 sequence is 13 residues long. The chain's CDR3 is CASSNREGETQHF. The CDR3, as DNA: TGTGCCAGCAGCAACAGGGAAGGGGAGACCCAGCACTTC.

The chain joins TRBV5-1 to TRBJ1-2, with TRBD1 identical over 9 bases. The CDR3 contains 16 residues. V trimming: 1 base; J trimming: 7 bases; junction bases outside the gene matches: 11. In germline, CDR1 is SGHRS, CDR2 YFSETQ. CDR3: CASSLRGTGGASGYTF. DNA of the CDR3: TGCGCCAGCAGCTTGCGGGGAACAGGGGGCGCATCTGGCTACACCTTC.

This clonotype was picked up a small number of times. This chain joins TRBV5-1 and TRBJ1-3, with a tentative D call TRBD1 (5 bases). Trimming shortened V by 4 bases and J by 0 bases, and 14 bases separated the two germline ends. There are 16 residues in the CDR3. The V gene's germline CDR1 is SGHRS and CDR2 YFSETQ. CDR3 region: CASSGDRLNSGNTIYF. CDR3 DNA sequence: TGCGCCAGCAGCGGGGACCGCCTCAACTCTGGAAACACCATATATTTT.

The V gene is TRBV6-4, the J gene TRBJ2-7; D call uncertain. CDR1 MRHNA and CDR2 SNTAGT come from the germline V gene. Trimming removed 1 base at V and 2 bases at J, with 3 bases between. The CDR3 length is 12 residues. CDR3 region: CASSDCPYEQYF. The CDR3 DNA follows: TGTGCCAGCAGTGACTGCCCCTACGAGCAGTACTTC.

This clonotype was recorded a few times. The chain employs TRBV7-9 and TRBJ2-3; D is ambiguous. The V gene lost 2 bases and the J gene lost 10 bases, with 10 bases spanning the gap. Germline V gene data show CDR1 as SEHNR and CDR2 as FQNEAQ (reference sequence). The CDR3 is 12 residues long. The CDR3: CASSLPPMAQYF. CDR3 in DNA: TGTGCCAGCAGCTTACCCCCGATGGCGCAGTATTTT.

In its sample, this clonotype was seen a few times. The rearrangement uses TRBV12-3 or TRBV12-4 and TRBJ2-7; perhaps TRBD2 as D (5 bases). V lost 6 bases and J lost 0, with 12 bases in between. The CDR3 has 14 amino acids. CDR3 protein: CASRASGSSYEQYF. Written as DNA, the CDR3 is TGTGCCAGCAGGGCCTCGGGGAGCTCCTACGAGCAGTACTTC.

Ten or more counts support this clonotype. The V gene is TRBV7-8, the J gene TRBJ1-6; no definite D call. V was shortened by 3 bases and J by 8 bases, with 11 bases between the two germline ends. CDR3 length: 14 amino acids. In germline, CDR1 is SGHVS, CDR2 FQNEAQ. The CDR3, as DNA: TGTGCCAGCAGCTTTGAGAGTTCAGATTCACCCCTCCACTTT. Translated, it gives CASSFESSDSPLHF.

The V gene is TRBV5-1, the J gene TRBJ2-5, with D possibly matching TRBD2 (6 bases). V was trimmed by 4 bases and J by 5 bases, leaving 12 bases between them. Germline V CDR1 and CDR2: SGHRS, YFSETQ. The CDR3 loop spans 13 amino acids. This chain's CDR3 is CASSQFGGETQYF. In DNA, the CDR3 is TGCGCCAGCAGCCAGTTCGGAGGGGAGACCCAGTACTTC.

In this sample, this clonotype turned up many times. The J gene is TRBJ2-2, the V gene TRBV6-2 or TRBV6-3; TRBD1 matches 7 bases. The CDR3 has 16 residues. Germline trimming cut 5 bases from V and 3 bases from J; bases unmatched to any gene: 9. Germline V gene data show CDR1 as MNHEY and CDR2 as SVGEGT. CDR3 region: CASSKDRELYTGELFF. The CDR3 DNA reads TGTGCCAGCAGTAAAGACAGGGAACTATACACCGGGGAGCTGTTTTTT.

Concerning this clonotype: Compared with germline, one end of the junction differs, possibly owing to a read error. J is TRBJ1-5 and V is TRBV19, with D possibly being TRBD1 (5 bases). This CDR3 has 14 residues. Per the germline V gene, CDR1 is LNHDA and CDR2 is SQIVND (reference sequence). The CDR3 region is CASSIGAGPQPQHF. CDR3 sequence (DNA): TGTGCTAGTAGTATAGGGGCAGGGCCTCAGCCCCAGCATTTT.

The V and J genes are TRBV28 and TRBJ1-2; D not certain. Trimming pared 6 bases from V and 0 bases from J, leaving 14 bases between. Germline lookup yields CDR1 MDHEN and CDR2 SYDVKM. The CDR3 has 15 amino acids. In DNA form, the CDR3 reads TGTGCCAGCAGCGGTCCCTGGAGCGCTAACTATGGCTACACCTTC. Its translation: CASSGPWSANYGYTF.

This clonotype has a handful of counts. V usage is TRBV12-3 or TRBV12-4 and J usage is TRBJ2-4; no reliable D call. V dropped 4 bases and J dropped 0 bases, with 10 bases sitting between them. The CDR3 length is 15 residues. In DNA, the CDR3 is TGTGCCAGCAGTTCAATTTTACTAGCCAAAAACATTCAGTACTTC. It codes for CASSSILLAKNIQYF.

This clonotype was seen a few times. The chain links TRBV5-1 to TRBJ2-1; D could derive from TRBD1 or TRBD2 (5 bases each). The V end lost 0 bases, the J end lost 2 bases, and 12 bases lay between the germline ends. Germline loops: CDR1 SGHRS, CDR2 YFSETQ. The CDR3 covers 16 residues. The chain's CDR3 is CASSLEGTQTYNEQFF. CDR3 coding DNA: TGCGCCAGCAGCTTGGAGGGGACCCAAACCTACAATGAGCAGTTCTTC.

The V gene is TRBV10-1, the J gene TRBJ1-5; 10 bases fit TRBD1. Germline V CDR1 and CDR2: WNHNN, SYGVQD (reference sequence). V gave up 7 bases and J gave up 9 bases; unmatched junction bases: 9. CDR3 length equals 14 residues. The CDR3 loop reads CASKAGTGERPQHF. The DNA of the CDR3 is TGCGCCAGCAAAGCCGGGACAGGGGAGAGGCCCCAGCATTTT.

The rearrangement joins TRBV6-9 to TRBJ2-7; weak D call: TRBD1 (6 bases). CDR3 length equals 15 residues. Trimming removed 2 bases at V and 2 bases at J, with 13 bases between. Germline V gene lookup returns CDR1 MNHGY and CDR2 SVAAGI. CDR3 DNA: TGTGCCAGCAGTTATCAGGGGCAAAAGACCTACGAGCAGTACTTC. Protein product: CASSYQGQKTYEQYF.

This clonotype was seen repeatedly, ten times or more. The chain uses TRBV7-9 and TRBJ1-6; 7 bases agree with TRBD1. This CDR3 region has 15 residues. Germline V gene lookup returns CDR1 SEHNR and CDR2 FQNEAQ (reference sequence). Trimming removed 0 bases from V and 9 bases from J; junction bases left unmatched: 5. The CDR3, as DNA: TGTGCCAGCAGCTTAGCCGGGACAGATGCTTCACCCCTCCACTTT. Protein: CASSLAGTDASPLHF.

The J gene is TRBJ2-7, the V gene TRBV4-2, with a possible D match to TRBD1 (6 bases). The CDR3 spans 16 residues. Germline assignment: CDR1 LGHNA and CDR2 YNFKEQ. The V and J ends lost 0 bases and 0 bases respectively, with 12 bases between them. The DNA for the CDR3 is TGTGCCAGCAGCCAAGATCAGGGGACCGCCTCCTACGAGCAGTACTTC. Encoded protein: CASSQDQGTASYEQYF.

This clonotype was picked up a small number of times. The chain joins TRBV4-3 to TRBJ2-5; 7 nucleotides match TRBD1. Germline CDR1 LGHNA, CDR2 YSLEER. The V gene end was trimmed by 1 base and the J gene end by 5 bases; junction bases not matched to a gene: 7. CDR3 length: 15 residues. CDR3 in DNA: TGCGCCAGCAGCCAAGGACAGGGAACCGGCGAGACCCAGTACTTC. Amino acid sequence: CASSQGQGTGETQYF.

This clonotype was observed a handful of times. This chain uses TRBV5-1 with TRBJ2-6; D is tentatively TRBD1 or TRBD2 (5 bases each). The germline V gene encodes CDR1 SGHRS and CDR2 YFSETQ. With 4 bases removed from V and 0 bases from J, the gap between germline ends came to 11 bases. This CDR3 spans 16 amino acids. CDR3 region: CASSRDRDSGANVLTF. The CDR3 coding sequence is TGCGCCAGCAGCCGGGACCGCGACTCTGGGGCCAACGTCCTGACTTTC.

This clonotype showed up just a few times. The V and J genes are TRBV19 and TRBJ2-7, with 7 bases lining up with TRBD2. V dropped 3 bases and J dropped 5; count of bases not matched to a gene: 1. Germline V gene data show CDR1 as LNHDA and CDR2 as SQIVND (reference sequence). This CDR3 region has 12 residues. The CDR3 sequence is CASSIRGDEQYF. The CDR3 nucleotides read TGTGCCAGTAGTATCCGGGGGGACGAGCAGTACTTC.

This clonotype was picked up a small number of times. The chain employs TRBV12-3 or TRBV12-4 and TRBJ2-2; D might be TRBD1 (6 bases). Trimming pared 1 base from V and 4 bases from J, leaving 13 bases between. CDR3 size: 16 residues. The chain's CDR3 is CASSLGGGRITGELFF. The CDR3 DNA sequence: TGTGCCAGCAGTTTAGGAGGGGGTCGGATCACCGGGGAGCTGTTTTTT.

The chain is built from TRBV3-1 and TRBJ1-5, with D unresolved. V was clipped by 0 bases and J by 0 bases, with 9 bases between them. CDR1 and CDR2 (germline): LGHDT, YNNKEL (reference sequence). CDR3 length equals 16 residues. The CDR3 region is CASSQDYGNSNQPQHF. CDR3 nucleotides: TGTGCCAGCAGCCAAGATTACGGGAATAGCAATCAGCCCCAGCATTTT.

The CDR3 loop is CSASEDSGNTIYF. The CDR3 nucleotides are TGCAGTGCTTCAGAGGACTCTGGAAACACCATATATTTT. The chain combines TRBV20-1 with TRBJ1-3; D gene unclear. Per the germline V gene, CDR1 is DFQATT and CDR2 is SNEGSKA (reference sequence). The CDR3 runs to 13 residues. Trimming stripped 5 bases from V and 0 bases from J, with 8 bases between.

This clonotype was seen only a few times. The V call is TRBV3-1, the J call TRBJ2-1, with 8 positions matching TRBD2. Germline lookup yields CDR1 LGHDT and CDR2 YNNKEL (reference sequence). V trimming: 1 base; J trimming: 4 bases; junction bases outside the gene matches: 9. This CDR3 region has 17 residues. The DNA of the CDR3 is TGTGCCAGCAGCCAAGTTTGGCGGGGGGTGCATTACAATGAGCAGTTCTTC. Translating gives CASSQVWRGVHYNEQFF.

For this clonotype: One junction end does not reproduce the germline sequence, and a read error may be involved. The V gene is TRBV7-2, the J gene TRBJ2-3; 10 nucleotides agree with TRBD2. This CDR3 spans 14 amino acids. CDR1 is SGHTA and CDR2 is FQGNSA in the germline V gene. CDR3 loop: CASSLAGDAIGQYF. DNA for the CDR3: TGTGCCAGCAGCCTAGCGGGGGATGCGATCGGGCAGTATTTT.